This T cell receptor (beta chain) derives from a study of cytomegalovirus exposure and HLA in healthy donors. Study-wide results and limits: Presence/absence analysis assumed near-uniform sequencing depth across donors.

Remarks on this clone: Its matching antigen is unknown.

The PCR was carried out with 60 Vbeta primers and 13 Jbeta primers. Profiled with immunoSEQ multiplex PCR; TCRdb holds only in-frame clones, not every one. Of some 110,000 clones in the sample, 65% to 85% were seen once. The trim removed 2 bases at V and 3 bases at J, leaving 12 bases unmatched. The CDR3 is made up of 17 amino acids. The germline CDR1 and CDR2 sequences are LNHDA and SQIVND (reference sequence). The source is a man aged 18 to 29 in good health and CMV-seronegative. Material for sequencing was PBMCs. This chain joins TRBV19 and TRBJ1-2; 7 nucleotides agree with TRBD1. The CDR3: CASSILNRGIGHYGYTF. The CDR3 region has the DNA TGTGCCAGTAGTATACTGAACAGGGGTATAGGGCACTATGGCTACACCTTC.